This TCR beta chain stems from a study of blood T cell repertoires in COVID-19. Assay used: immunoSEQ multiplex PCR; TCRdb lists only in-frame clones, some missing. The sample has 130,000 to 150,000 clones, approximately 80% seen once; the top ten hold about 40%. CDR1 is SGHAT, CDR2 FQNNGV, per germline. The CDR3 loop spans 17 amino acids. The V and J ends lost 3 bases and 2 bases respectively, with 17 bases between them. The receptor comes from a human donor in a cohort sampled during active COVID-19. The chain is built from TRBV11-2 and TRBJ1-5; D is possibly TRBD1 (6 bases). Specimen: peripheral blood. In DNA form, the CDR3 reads TGTGCCAGCAGCTTTCGAGGGGGAACAGTGGGCAATCAGCCCCAGCATTTT. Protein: CASSFRGGTVGNQPQHF.